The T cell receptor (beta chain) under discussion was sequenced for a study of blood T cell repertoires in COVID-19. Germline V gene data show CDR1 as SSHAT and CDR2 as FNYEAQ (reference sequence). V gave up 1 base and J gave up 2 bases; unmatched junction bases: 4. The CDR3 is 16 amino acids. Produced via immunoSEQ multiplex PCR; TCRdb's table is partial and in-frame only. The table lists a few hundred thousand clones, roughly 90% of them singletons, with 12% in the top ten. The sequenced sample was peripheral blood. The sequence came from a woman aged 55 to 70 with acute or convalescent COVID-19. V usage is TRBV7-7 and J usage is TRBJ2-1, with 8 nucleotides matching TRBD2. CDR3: CASSLGQRGPYNEQFF. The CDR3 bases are TGTGCCAGCAGCTTAGGCCAGCGGGGGCCCTACAATGAGCAGTTCTTC.